This T cell receptor (beta chain) was identified in a study of sequential checkpoint blockade in melanoma. About the research overall: Randomization was 1:1 between first-line nivolumab→ipilimumab and ipilimumab→nivolumab. After both sequences, patients received maintenance nivolumab.

The protocol was immunoSEQ multiplex PCR, while the TCRdb copy is restricted to in-frame clones and leaves out a portion. The repertoire holds about 40,000 clones, with about nine tenths as singletons. The CDR3 spans 12 residues. V was pared by 9 bases and J by 0 bases, with 2 bases of the junction left unmatched. Germline V gene sequence: CDR1 MNHEY, CDR2 SMNVEV (reference sequence). Treatment indicated: randomized to nivolumab then ipilimumab (arm A) or the reverse (arm B). DNA-damaging chemotherapy had not been given to any patient beforehand. Sorted cells were live CD3+CD8+, lacking CD19 and CD56, from PBMCs.

The chain employs TRBV27 and TRBJ2-7; 7 bases fit TRBD1. Sequences were derived from CD8+ T cells sorted from blood (inferred from file names), sampled from a patient given nivolumab and ipilimumab in sequence. The sequence derives from a human donor with melanoma. As DNA, the CDR3 is TGTGCCAGTAAGGGGGCCTCCTACGAGCAGTACTTC. Encoded protein: CASKGASYEQYF.